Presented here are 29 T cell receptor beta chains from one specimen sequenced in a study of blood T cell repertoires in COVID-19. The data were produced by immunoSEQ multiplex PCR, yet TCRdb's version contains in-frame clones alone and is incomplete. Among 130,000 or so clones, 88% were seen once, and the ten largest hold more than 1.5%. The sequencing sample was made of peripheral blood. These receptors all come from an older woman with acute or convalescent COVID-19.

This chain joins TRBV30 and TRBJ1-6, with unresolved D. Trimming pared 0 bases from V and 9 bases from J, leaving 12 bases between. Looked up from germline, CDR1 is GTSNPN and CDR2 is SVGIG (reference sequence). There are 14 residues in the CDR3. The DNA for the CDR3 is TGTGCCTGGAGTGTAACGAAGGGAGGTTCACCCCTCCACTTT. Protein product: CAWSVTKGGSPLHF.

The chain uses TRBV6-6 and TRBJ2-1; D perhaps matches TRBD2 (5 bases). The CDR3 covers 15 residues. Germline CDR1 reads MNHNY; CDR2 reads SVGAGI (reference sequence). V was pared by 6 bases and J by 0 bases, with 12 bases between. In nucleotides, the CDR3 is TGTGCCAGCAGCCCTACTAGAAACTCCTACAATGAGCAGTTCTTC. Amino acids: CASSPTRNSYNEQFF.

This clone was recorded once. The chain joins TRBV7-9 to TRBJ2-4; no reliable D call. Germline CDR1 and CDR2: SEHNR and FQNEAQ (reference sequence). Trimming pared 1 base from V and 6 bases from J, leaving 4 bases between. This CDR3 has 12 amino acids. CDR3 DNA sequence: TGTGCCAGCAGCTTAGATCTAAACATTCAGTACTTC. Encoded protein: CASSLDLNIQYF.

CDR3 amino acids: CASSSTATNTGELFF. CDR3 bases: TGCGCCAGCAGCTCGACAGCTACGAACACCGGGGAGCTGTTTTTT. The rearrangement uses TRBV5-1 and TRBJ2-2, with a tentative D call TRBD1 (5 bases). In germline, CDR1 is SGHRS, CDR2 YFSETQ. The CDR3 is made up of 15 amino acids. V was trimmed by 3 bases and J by 0 bases, leaving 9 bases between them.

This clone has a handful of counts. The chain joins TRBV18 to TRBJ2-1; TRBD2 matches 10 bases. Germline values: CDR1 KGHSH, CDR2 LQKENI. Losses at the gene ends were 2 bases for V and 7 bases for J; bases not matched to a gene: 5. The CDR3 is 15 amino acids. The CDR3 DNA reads TGTGCCAGCTCACCATGGCTAGCGGGGGATAATGAGCAGTTCTTC. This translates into CASSPWLAGDNEQFF. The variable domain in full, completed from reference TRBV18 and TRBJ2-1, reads NAGVMQNPRHLVRRRGQEARLRCSPMKGHSHVYWYRQLPEEGLKFMVYLQKENIIDESGMPKERFSAEFPKEGPSILRIQQVVRGDSAAYFCASSPWLAGDNEQFFGPGTRLTVL.

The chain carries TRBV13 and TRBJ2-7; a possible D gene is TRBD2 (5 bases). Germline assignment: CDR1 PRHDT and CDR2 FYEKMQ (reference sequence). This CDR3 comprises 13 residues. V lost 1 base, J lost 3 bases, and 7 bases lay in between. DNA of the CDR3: TGTGCCAGCAGCTTAGTCGGAGGCTACGAGCAGTACTTC. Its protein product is CASSLVGGYEQYF. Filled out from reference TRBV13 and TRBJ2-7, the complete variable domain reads AAGVIQSPRHLIKEKRETATLKCYPIPRHDTVYWYQQGPGQDPQFLISFYEKMQSDKGSIPDRFSAQQFSDYHSELNMSSLELGDSALYFCASSLVGGYEQYFGPGTRLTVT.

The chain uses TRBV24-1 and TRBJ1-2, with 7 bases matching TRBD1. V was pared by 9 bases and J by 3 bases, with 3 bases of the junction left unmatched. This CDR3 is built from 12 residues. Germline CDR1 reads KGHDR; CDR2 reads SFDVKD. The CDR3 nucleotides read TGTGCCACCGGGACAGCCTACTATGGCTACACCTTC. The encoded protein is CATGTAYYGYTF.

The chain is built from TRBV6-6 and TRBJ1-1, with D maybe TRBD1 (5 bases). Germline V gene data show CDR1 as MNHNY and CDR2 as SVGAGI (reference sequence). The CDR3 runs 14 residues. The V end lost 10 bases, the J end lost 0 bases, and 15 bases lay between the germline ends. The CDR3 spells CATEDSGMNTEAFF. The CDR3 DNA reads TGTGCCACCGAAGACTCAGGGATGAACACTGAAGCTTTCTTT.

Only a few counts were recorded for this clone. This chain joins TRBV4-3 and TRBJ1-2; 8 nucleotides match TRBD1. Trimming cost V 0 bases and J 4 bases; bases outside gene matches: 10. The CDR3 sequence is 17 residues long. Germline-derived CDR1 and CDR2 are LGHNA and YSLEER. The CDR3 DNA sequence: TGCGCCAGCAGCCAAGAGTTTCGGGACAGGCGCTTCTATGGCTACACCTTC. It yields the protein CASSQEFRDRRFYGYTF.

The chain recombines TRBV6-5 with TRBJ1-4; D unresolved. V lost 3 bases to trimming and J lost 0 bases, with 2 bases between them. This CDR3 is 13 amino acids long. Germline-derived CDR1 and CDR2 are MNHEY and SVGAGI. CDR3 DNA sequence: TGTGCCAGCAGTTATACAACTAATGAAAAACTGTTTTTT. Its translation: CASSYTTNEKLFF.

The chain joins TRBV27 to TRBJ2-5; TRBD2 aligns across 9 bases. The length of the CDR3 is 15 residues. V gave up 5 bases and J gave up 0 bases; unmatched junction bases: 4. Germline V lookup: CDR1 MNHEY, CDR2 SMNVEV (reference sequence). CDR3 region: CASSKAGGNQETQYF. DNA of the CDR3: TGTGCCAGCAGTAAAGCGGGGGGAAACCAAGAGACCCAGTACTTC.

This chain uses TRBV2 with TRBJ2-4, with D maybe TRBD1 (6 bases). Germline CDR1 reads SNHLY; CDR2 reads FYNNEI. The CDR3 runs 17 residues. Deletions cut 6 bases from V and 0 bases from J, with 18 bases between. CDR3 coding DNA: TGTGCCAGCAGGGACAGCCGTATAGGTCCAGCCAAAAACATTCAGTACTTC. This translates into CASRDSRIGPAKNIQYF. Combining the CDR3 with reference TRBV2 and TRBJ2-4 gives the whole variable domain EPEVTQTPSHQVTQMGQEVILRCVPISNHLYFYWYRQILGQKVEFLVSFYNNEISEKSEIFDDQFSVERPDGSNFTLKIRSTKLEDSAMYFCASRDSRIGPAKNIQYFGAGTRLSVL.

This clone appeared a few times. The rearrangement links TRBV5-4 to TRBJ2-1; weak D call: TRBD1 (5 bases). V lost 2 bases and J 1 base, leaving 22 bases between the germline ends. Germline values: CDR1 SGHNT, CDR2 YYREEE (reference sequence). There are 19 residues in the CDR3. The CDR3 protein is CASSFIRARFPLSYNEQFF. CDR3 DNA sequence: TGTGCCAGCAGCTTCATCAGGGCAAGGTTCCCTCTTTCCTACAATGAGCAGTTCTTC.

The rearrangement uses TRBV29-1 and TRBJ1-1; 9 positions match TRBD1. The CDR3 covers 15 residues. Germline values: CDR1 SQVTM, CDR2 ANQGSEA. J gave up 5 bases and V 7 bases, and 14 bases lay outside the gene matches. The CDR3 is CSGTSYHRGRTEAFF. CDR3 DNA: TGCAGCGGGACTTCATACCACAGGGGGCGTACTGAAGCTTTCTTT.

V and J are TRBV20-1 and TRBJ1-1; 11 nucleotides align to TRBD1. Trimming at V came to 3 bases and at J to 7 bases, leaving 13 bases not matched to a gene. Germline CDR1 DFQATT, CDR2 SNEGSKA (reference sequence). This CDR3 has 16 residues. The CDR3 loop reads CSASDPDRGRRGEAFF. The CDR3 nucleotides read TGCAGTGCTAGTGACCCGGACAGGGGGCGCCGGGGTGAAGCTTTCTTT.

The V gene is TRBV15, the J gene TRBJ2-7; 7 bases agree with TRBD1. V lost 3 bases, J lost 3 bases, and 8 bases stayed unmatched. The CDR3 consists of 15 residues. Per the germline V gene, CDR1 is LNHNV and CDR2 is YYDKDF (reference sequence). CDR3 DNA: TGTGCCACCAGCAGGGATCGGGGACAGAACTACGAGCAGTACTTC. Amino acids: CATSRDRGQNYEQYF.

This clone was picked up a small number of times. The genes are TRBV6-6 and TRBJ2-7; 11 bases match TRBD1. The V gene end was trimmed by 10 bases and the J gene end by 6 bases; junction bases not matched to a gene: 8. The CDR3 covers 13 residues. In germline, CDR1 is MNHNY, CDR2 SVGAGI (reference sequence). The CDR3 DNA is TGTGCCATGTCCGGGACAGGGGGGCCCGAGCAGTACTTC. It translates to CAMSGTGGPEQYF.

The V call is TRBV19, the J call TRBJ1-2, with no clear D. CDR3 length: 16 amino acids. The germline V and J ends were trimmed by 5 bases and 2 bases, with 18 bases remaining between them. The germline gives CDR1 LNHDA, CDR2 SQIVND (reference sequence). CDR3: CASSLYPLQNNYGYTF. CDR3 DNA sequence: TGTGCCAGTAGTCTATATCCCTTACAGAACAACTATGGCTACACCTTC.

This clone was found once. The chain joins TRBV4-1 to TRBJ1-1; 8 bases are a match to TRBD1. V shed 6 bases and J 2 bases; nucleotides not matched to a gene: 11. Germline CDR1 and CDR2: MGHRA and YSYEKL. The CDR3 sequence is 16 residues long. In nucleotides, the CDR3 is TGCGCCAGCAGTCGACCGGACAGGGCGGGTAACACTGAAGCTTTCTTT. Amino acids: CASSRPDRAGNTEAFF.

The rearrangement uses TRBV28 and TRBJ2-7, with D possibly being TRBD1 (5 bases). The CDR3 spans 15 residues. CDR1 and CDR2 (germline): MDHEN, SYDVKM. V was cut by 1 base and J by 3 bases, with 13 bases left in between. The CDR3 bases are TGTGCCAGCAGTTTATATCTAACAGGCCACTACGAGCAGTACTTC. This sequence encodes CASSLYLTGHYEQYF. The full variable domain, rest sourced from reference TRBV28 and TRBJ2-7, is DVKVTQSSRYLVKRTGEKVFLECVQDMDHENMFWYRQDPGLGLRLIYFSYDVKMKEKGDIPEGYSVSREKKERFSLILESASTNQTSMYLCASSLYLTGHYEQYFGPGTRLTVT.

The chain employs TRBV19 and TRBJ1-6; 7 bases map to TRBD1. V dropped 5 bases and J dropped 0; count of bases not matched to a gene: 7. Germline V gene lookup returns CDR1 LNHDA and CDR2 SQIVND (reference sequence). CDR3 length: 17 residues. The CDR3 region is CASSQGTASSYNSPLHF. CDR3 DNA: TGTGCCAGTAGTCAAGGGACAGCCAGCTCCTATAATTCACCCCTCCACTTT.

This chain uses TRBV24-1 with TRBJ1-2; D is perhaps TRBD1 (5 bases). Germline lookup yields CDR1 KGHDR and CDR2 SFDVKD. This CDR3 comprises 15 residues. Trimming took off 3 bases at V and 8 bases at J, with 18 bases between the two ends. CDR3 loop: CATSDPFGRGSGYTF. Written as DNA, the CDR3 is TGTGCCACCAGTGATCCCTTTGGTCGGGGGAGCGGCTACACCTTC.

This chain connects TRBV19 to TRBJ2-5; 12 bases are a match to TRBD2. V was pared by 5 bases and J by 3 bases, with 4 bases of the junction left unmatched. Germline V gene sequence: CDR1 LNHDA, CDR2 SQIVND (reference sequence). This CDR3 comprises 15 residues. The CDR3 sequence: CASSSRTSGEETQYF. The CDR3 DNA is TGTGCCAGTAGTTCTCGGACTAGCGGGGAAGAGACCCAGTACTTC.

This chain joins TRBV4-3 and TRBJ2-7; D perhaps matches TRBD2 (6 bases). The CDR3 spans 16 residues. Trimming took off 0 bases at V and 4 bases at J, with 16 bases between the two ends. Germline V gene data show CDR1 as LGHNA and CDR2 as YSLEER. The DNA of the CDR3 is TGCGCCAGCAGCCAAGAATTGGGCGGGGAAAATTACGAGCAGTACTTC. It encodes CASSQELGGENYEQYF.

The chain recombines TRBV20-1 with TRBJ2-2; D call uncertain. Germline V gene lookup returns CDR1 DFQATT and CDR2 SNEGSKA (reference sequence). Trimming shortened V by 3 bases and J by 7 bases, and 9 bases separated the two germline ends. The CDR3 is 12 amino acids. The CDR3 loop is CSASSRFGELFF. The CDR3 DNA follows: TGCAGTGCTAGTTCGAGATTCGGGGAGCTGTTTTTT.

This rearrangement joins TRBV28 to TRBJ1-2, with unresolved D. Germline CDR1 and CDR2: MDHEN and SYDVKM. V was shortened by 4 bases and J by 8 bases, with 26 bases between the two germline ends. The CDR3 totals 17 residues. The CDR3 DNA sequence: TGTGCCAGCAGTTCTTCCAGTCAGGCATTCTCCTTAACCGGCTACACCTTC. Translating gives CASSSSSQAFSLTGYTF.

For the CDR3, the DNA is TGTGCCAGCAGCAAAGCCACAGGGCCTCGGGCTGAGCAGTTCTTC. Protein: CASSKATGPRAEQFF. The chain uses TRBV21-1 and TRBJ2-1; TRBD1 was called by the table and not checked on the DNA. TRBV21-1 is a documented pseudogene. The CDR3 is 15 amino acids.

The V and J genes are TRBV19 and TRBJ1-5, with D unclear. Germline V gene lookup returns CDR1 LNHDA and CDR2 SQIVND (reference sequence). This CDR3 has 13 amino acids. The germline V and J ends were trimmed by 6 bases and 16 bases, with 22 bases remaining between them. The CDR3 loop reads CASSPREGGRTHF. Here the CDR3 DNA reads TGTGCCAGTAGCCCTCGGGAGGGAGGCCGCACCCATTTT.

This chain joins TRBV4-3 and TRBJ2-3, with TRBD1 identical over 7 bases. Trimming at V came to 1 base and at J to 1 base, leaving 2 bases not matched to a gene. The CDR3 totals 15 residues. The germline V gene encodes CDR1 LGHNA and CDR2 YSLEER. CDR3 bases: TGCGCCAGCAGCCAAGCCGACAGGGGCACAGATACGCAGTATTTT. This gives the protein CASSQADRGTDTQYF.